Listed below are T cell receptor beta chains from one sample, sequenced in a study of blood T cell repertoires in COVID-19. Sequenced by immunoSEQ multiplex PCR; TCRdb stores in-frame clones only, minus some. The sample includes under 300,000 clones, around 90% seen only once; the top ten take approximately 2.3%. The specimen was peripheral blood. All receptors derive from a woman in her sixties with COVID-19, enrolled during active disease. CDR3s leave out the opening cysteine and the closing phenylalanine or tryptophan. Each record gives: V gene, CDR3 protein.

V: TRBV6-2/TRBV6-3
CDR3: ASSYGGNYGYT

V: TRBV7-2
CDR3: ASSLGSGGGYGYT

V: TRBV13
CDR3: ASSLGHSGNTIY

V: TRBV10-2
CDR3: ASSDRGHYGYT

V: TRBV11-1
CDR3: ASSLGQLYEQY

V: TRBV5-1
CDR3: ASSDRDRGMMTEAF

V: TRBV10-3
CDR3: AIAGTGSNEQY

V: TRBV12-5
CDR3: ASANNNEQF

V: TRBV11-2
CDR3: ASSFRQGYTGELF

V: TRBV5-1
CDR3: ASSLADRNTEAF

V: TRBV4-1
CDR3: ASSQDLATSYGYT

V: TRBV10-2
CDR3: ASSVLDTGELF